One TCR beta chain is described in this entry. The antigen remains unidentified. The sample originates from a study of blood T cells in healthy people across ages. CDR1 and CDR2 from the germline V gene are MNHEY and SVGAGI. V dropped 6 bases and J dropped 0; count of bases not matched to a gene: 13. CDR3 size: 17 residues. A second about 7 to 12 cycle PCR used barcoded and J-beta primers. Samples each returned at least 2.5 million CDR3-containing paired-end reads. Via MiXCR, TCRdb re-called the 5' RACE reads, giving one row per CDR3 protein. The sample contains 920,000 or so distinct CDR3 sequences, around 43% of which appear only once. Study results and limitations: Naive CD4+ cell counts and diversity both ran higher in long-lived than in aged donors. Expanded clonotype changes were possibly confounded by unknown donor CMV status. TCR beta diversity, measured per million T cells, fell in a roughly linear way with age.

Sample: blood. This sequence was found in a woman between 55 and 75 years old in good health. The chain joins TRBV6-5 to TRBJ1-1, with 7 bases fitting TRBD1. This CDR3 reads CASSYRDRPSMNTEAFF. CDR3 nucleotide sequence: TGTGCCAGCAGCTACAGGGACAGACCGTCCATGAACACTGAAGCTTTCTTT.